Each of the 4 T cell receptor beta chains below was sequenced from the same sample in a study of monozygotic twins with inflammatory bowel disease. TCRdb reprocessed the 5' RACE reads and stores each CDR3 protein as one record, lacking DNA. The table lists 140,000 to 150,000 distinct CDR3 sequences. Material: blood. These receptors all stem from a human donor with ulcerative colitis or Crohn's disease, or a healthy co-twin of an affected twin (not recorded which).

The CDR3: CATSDRGETQYF. J is TRBJ2-5 and V is TRBV24-1. Germline CDR1 reads KGHDR; CDR2 reads SFDVKD. The CDR3 consists of 12 residues.

The rearrangement links TRBV24-1 to TRBJ2-1; no DNA is available, so the TRBD2 call from TCRdb remains unchecked. The CDR3 has 17 amino acids. Germline values: CDR1 KGHDR, CDR2 SFDVKD. The CDR3 sequence is CATSDQAGLAGEYEQFF.

The chain is built from TRBV9 and TRBJ1-1; TCRdb names TRBD1, which stays unverified in the absence of DNA. There are 15 residues in the CDR3. Per the germline V gene, CDR1 is SGDLS and CDR2 is YYNGEE. CDR3: CASSAADRGTTEAFF.

The chain links TRBV7-9 to TRBJ1-1; as DNA is missing, the TRBD1 call by TCRdb cannot be tested. The CDR3 extends over 14 amino acids. Per germline, CDR1 SEHNR and CDR2 FQNEAQ (reference sequence). The CDR3 protein is CASSLGQTGTEAFF.